The 8 T cell receptor beta chains reported below all come from one sample, sequenced in a study of identical twins. TCRdb passed the 5' RACE reads through MiXCR, listing each CDR3 protein once. Counted here are over 550,000 distinct CDR3 sequences, 7% to 7.5% occurring once; the ten biggest clones make up about 1.5%. This sample also appeared in a second study, on yellow fever vaccine responses in identical twins.

Source material: PBMCs. The receptors were sampled from a young woman in good health.

J is TRBJ1-1 and V is TRBV20-1, with D unclear. Trimming pared 4 bases from V and 0 bases from J, leaving 6 bases between. Looked up from germline, CDR1 is DFQATT and CDR2 is SNEGSKA (reference sequence). There are 12 residues in the CDR3. The CDR3 DNA reads TGCAGTGCTAATCCCATGAACACTGAAGCTTTCTTT. Its protein is CSANPMNTEAFF.

The J gene is TRBJ2-7, the V gene TRBV15, with 8 bases aligning to TRBD2. CDR3 length equals 17 residues. Germline CDR1 LNHNV, CDR2 YYDKDF (reference sequence). V lost 1 base to trimming and J lost 4 bases; unmatched junction nucleotides: 12. CDR3 sequence: CATSRAGGAGDLYEQYF. The CDR3 DNA reads as TGTGCCACCAGCAGAGCTGGTGGAGCGGGAGATTTATACGAGCAGTACTTC. The full variable domain, in which reference TRBV15 and TRBJ2-7 provide the parts outside the CDR3, is DAMVIQNPRYQVTQFGKPVTLSCSQTLNHNVMYWYQQKSSQAPKLLFHYYDKDFNNEADTPDNFQSRRPNTSFCFLDIRSPGLGDTAMYLCATSRAGGAGDLYEQYFGPGTRLTVT.

The genes are TRBV15 and TRBJ2-5, with D hard to call. The ends were cut back, 0 bases at V and 1 base at J, with 15 bases in the middle. Germline CDR1 is LNHNV and CDR2 is YYDKDF (reference sequence). CDR3 length: 17 residues. The CDR3, as DNA: TGTGCCACCAGCAGAGAGCCTGACTGGAGACGCCAAGAGACCCAGTACTTC. Protein: CATSREPDWRRQETQYF. The whole variable domain, remainder taken from reference TRBV15 and TRBJ2-5, is DAMVIQNPRYQVTQFGKPVTLSCSQTLNHNVMYWYQQKSSQAPKLLFHYYDKDFNNEADTPDNFQSRRPNTSFCFLDIRSPGLGDTAMYLCATSREPDWRRQETQYFGPGTRLLVL.

This clonotype was observed many times. The chain is built from TRBV15 and TRBJ2-2, with unresolved D. Between the trimmed V and J ends, which lost 0 bases and 6 bases, there was a span of 17 bases. CDR3 size: 17 residues. Germline CDR1 and CDR2: LNHNV and YYDKDF (reference sequence). CDR3: CATSRDIVEVDPGELFF. CDR3 DNA sequence: TGTGCCACCAGCAGAGATATAGTAGAGGTGGATCCCGGGGAGCTGTTTTTT.

The rearrangement uses TRBV29-1 and TRBJ2-5; D might be TRBD2 (6 bases). Germline V gene data show CDR1 as SQVTM and CDR2 as ANQGSEA. The CDR3 consists of 14 residues. Trimming shortened V by 2 bases and J by 2 bases, and 12 bases separated the two germline ends. CDR3 residues: CSVETSRFQETQYF. The CDR3 DNA is TGCAGCGTTGAAACTAGCCGATTTCAAGAGACCCAGTACTTC.

The table lists this clonotype with a few counts. This chain links TRBV11-2 with TRBJ2-5, with TRBD1 matching 8 bases. V shed 5 bases and J 5 bases; nucleotides not matched to a gene: 7. The CDR3 runs 14 residues. Germline V CDR1 and CDR2: SGHAT, FQNNGV. CDR3 sequence reads: CASSPWTGSETQYF. The CDR3 nucleotides are TGTGCCAGCAGCCCGTGGACAGGGTCCGAGACCCAGTACTTC.

This clonotype was counted many times. The rearrangement joins TRBV5-1 to TRBJ1-1, with TRBD1 matching 8 bases. Looked up from germline, CDR1 is SGHRS and CDR2 is YFSETQ. V shed 4 bases and J 5 bases; nucleotides not matched to a gene: 4. This CDR3 has 13 residues. The CDR3 here is CASSGRTGTEAFF. Here the CDR3 DNA reads TGCGCCAGCAGCGGAAGGACAGGGACTGAAGCTTTCTTT.

This clonotype was recorded at least ten times. The V gene is TRBV5-1, the J gene TRBJ2-2, with D perhaps matching TRBD1 (5 bases). This CDR3 comprises 14 residues. Germline V gene sequence: CDR1 SGHRS, CDR2 YFSETQ. V was shortened by 4 bases and J by 1 base, with 8 bases between the two germline ends. The CDR3 bases are TGCGCCAGCAGCCCGACAGAGAACACCGGGGAGCTGTTTTTT. This gives the protein CASSPTENTGELFF.